This is a list of T cell receptor beta chains from one sample in a study of blood T cell repertoires in COVID-19. Sequencing used immunoSEQ multiplex PCR; TCRdb keeps in-frame clones, though not all of them. The sample records 70,000 or so clones, around 88% being singletons. The sample consisted of peripheral blood. Source of these receptors: a woman older than 75 with acute or convalescent COVID-19. Each CDR3 is given with its conserved first and last residue. A D gene is named only where the DNA matches it firmly. The size of a clone is reported for some rows only, either as once, few or many, or as a class for expanded clones.

clone size: -; J gene: TRBJ1-5; V gene: TRBV9; D gene: TRBD1; CDR3 DNA: TGTGCCAGCAGCCCGACAGGGGTATCCGGCAATCAGCCCCAGCATTTT; CDR3 protein: CASSPTGVSGNQPQHF
clone size: -; J gene: TRBJ1-6; V gene: TRBV5-4; D gene: -; CDR3 DNA: TGTGCCAGCAGCTTGGTAGGGGGAAATTCACCCCTCCACTTT; CDR3 protein: CASSLVGGNSPLHF
clone size: -; J gene: TRBJ2-5; V gene: TRBV5-1; D gene: -; CDR3 DNA: TGCGCCAGCAGCCCCGGGACTGTGGAGACCCAGTACTTC; CDR3 protein: CASSPGTVETQYF
clone size: -; J gene: TRBJ2-7; V gene: TRBV28; D gene: -; CDR3 DNA: TGTGCCAGCAGTTTCACAGTTAACGTGGCCTACGAGCAGTACTTC; CDR3 protein: CASSFTVNVAYEQYF
clone size: -; J gene: TRBJ2-1; V gene: TRBV11-2; D gene: TRBD2; CDR3 DNA: TGTGCCAGCAGGTCGCGGGGGGCGTACAATGAGCAGTTCTTC; CDR3 protein: CASRSRGAYNEQFF
clone size: -; J gene: TRBJ1-1; V gene: TRBV15; D gene: -; CDR3 DNA: TGTGCCACCAGCAGAGATGGGTACAGGGAGACTGAAGCTTTCTTT; CDR3 protein: CATSRDGYRETEAFF
clone size: -; J gene: TRBJ1-1; V gene: TRBV14; D gene: -; CDR3 DNA: TGTGCCAGCAGCCAAGGGGCTCTTATCGGACAGCAGAACACTGAAGCTTTCTTT; CDR3 protein: CASSQGALIGQQNTEAFF
clone size: -; J gene: TRBJ1-1; V gene: TRBV30; D gene: -; CDR3 DNA: TGTGCCTGGGCACAAGGAGTTGCCACTGAAGCTTTCTTT; CDR3 protein: CAWAQGVATEAFF
clone size: -; J gene: TRBJ1-1; V gene: TRBV28; D gene: -; CDR3 DNA: TGTGCCAGCAGTTATGCAGGGGCCAAAAGGGAAGCTTTCTTT; CDR3 protein: CASSYAGAKREAFF
clone size: -; J gene: TRBJ1-6; V gene: TRBV28; D gene: -; CDR3 DNA: TGTGCCAGCAGTGCCTCGTCAGGGCTTAATTCACCCCTCCACTTT; CDR3 protein: CASSASSGLNSPLHF
clone size: -; J gene: TRBJ1-6; V gene: TRBV4-1; D gene: TRBD1; CDR3 DNA: TGCGCCAGCAGCCAAGTCGGGACAGGGAATTCACCCCTCCACTTT; CDR3 protein: CASSQVGTGNSPLHF
clone size: -; J gene: TRBJ1-2; V gene: TRBV2; D gene: TRBD1; CDR3 DNA: TGTGCCAGCAGGGGGGACAGAAGCTACACCTTC; CDR3 protein: CASRGDRSYTF
clone size: -; J gene: TRBJ2-3; V gene: TRBV7-2; D gene: -; CDR3 DNA: TGTGCCAGCAGCTACTATACAGATACGCAGTATTTT; CDR3 protein: CASSYYTDTQYF
clone size: -; J gene: TRBJ2-2; V gene: TRBV7-9; D gene: -; CDR3 DNA: TGTGCCAGCAGCGGGCAGGCGAACACCGGGGAGCTGTTTTTT; CDR3 protein: CASSGQANTGELFF
clone size: -; J gene: TRBJ1-5; V gene: TRBV5-4; D gene: -; CDR3 DNA: TGTGCCAGCAGCTTGGAGAGAGGGAGGGGGCCCCAGCATTTT; CDR3 protein: CASSLERGRGPQHF
clone size: -; J gene: TRBJ2-3; V gene: TRBV7-7; D gene: TRBD1; CDR3 DNA: TGTGCCAGCAGCCAGGGACAGGGGTCATATGATACGCAGTATTTT; CDR3 protein: CASSQGQGSYDTQYF
clone size: -; J gene: TRBJ1-2; V gene: TRBV7-2; D gene: TRBD1; CDR3 DNA: TGTGCCAGCAGCTTAATGGCGGCGGGACAGTCCCCCTATGGCTACACCTTC; CDR3 protein: CASSLMAAGQSPYGYTF
clone size: -; J gene: TRBJ2-5; V gene: TRBV18; D gene: -; CDR3 DNA: TGTGCCAGCTCTCCCGGAGGGATATACCAAGAGACCCAGTACTTC; CDR3 protein: CASSPGGIYQETQYF
clone size: -; J gene: TRBJ1-1; V gene: TRBV5-1; D gene: -; CDR3 DNA: TGCGCCAGCAGCTTGACACAGGAGATGAACACTGAAGCTTTCTTT; CDR3 protein: CASSLTQEMNTEAFF
clone size: -; J gene: TRBJ2-2; V gene: TRBV6-5; D gene: -; CDR3 DNA: TGTGCCAGCAGTTCACAATCGGGCAGGGAAACCGGGGAGCTGTTTTTT; CDR3 protein: CASSSQSGRETGELFF
clone size: -; J gene: TRBJ2-1; V gene: TRBV11-2; D gene: -; CDR3 DNA: TGTGCCAGCAGCTTAGAACTAACGAATGAGCAGTTCTTC; CDR3 protein: CASSLELTNEQFF
clone size: -; J gene: TRBJ1-2; V gene: TRBV14; D gene: -; CDR3 DNA: TGTGCCAGCAGGCAAGCCCAGGGGCCAATTGGCTACACCTTC; CDR3 protein: CASRQAQGPIGYTF
clone size: -; J gene: TRBJ2-2; V gene: TRBV2; D gene: -; CDR3 DNA: TGTGCCAGCAGTGGGTACCTACAGGGCTTCGGCACCGGGGAGCTGTTTTTT; CDR3 protein: CASSGYLQGFGTGELFF
clone size: few; J gene: TRBJ1-2; V gene: TRBV5-6; D gene: -; CDR3 DNA: TGTGCCAGCAGCTCACCCAGGTTGGATGATAGCTACACCTTC; CDR3 protein: CASSSPRLDDSYTF
clone size: once; J gene: TRBJ1-2; V gene: TRBV6-6; D gene: TRBD1; CDR3 DNA: TGTGCCAGCAGCGACAGACAGGGGGAGCCCCATGGCTACACCTTC; CDR3 protein: CASSDRQGEPHGYTF
clone size: once; J gene: TRBJ2-1; V gene: TRBV5-1; D gene: -; CDR3 DNA: TGCGCCAGCAGCTTGGAAGGGGGACCCAAGAGCTCCTACAATGAGCAGTTCTTC; CDR3 protein: CASSLEGGPKSSYNEQFF
clone size: -; J gene: TRBJ1-1; V gene: TRBV5-1; D gene: -; CDR3 DNA: TGCGCCAGCAGCTTGAGGCAGGATGAAGCTTTCTTT; CDR3 protein: CASSLRQDEAFF
clone size: -; J gene: TRBJ2-6; V gene: TRBV28; D gene: -; CDR3 DNA: TGTGCCAGCCGCACAGCTCGTGGGGCCAACGTCCTGACTTTC; CDR3 protein: CASRTARGANVLTF
clone size: -; J gene: TRBJ1-1; V gene: TRBV29-1; D gene: -; CDR3 DNA: TGCAGCGCCGGTATCACTGAAGCTTTCTTT; CDR3 protein: CSAGITEAFF
clone size: -; J gene: TRBJ1-5; V gene: TRBV5-1; D gene: -; CDR3 DNA: TGCGCCAGCAGCCCCGGGGGGGTTTGGAGCAATCAGCCCCAGCATTTT; CDR3 protein: CASSPGGVWSNQPQHF
clone size: -; J gene: TRBJ2-7; V gene: TRBV5-1; D gene: -; CDR3 DNA: TGCGCCAGCAGCCTAAATCAGGGGTCCATCCACGAGCAGTACTTC; CDR3 protein: CASSLNQGSIHEQYF
clone size: -; J gene: TRBJ1-5; V gene: TRBV6-5; D gene: TRBD1; CDR3 DNA: TGTGCCAGCAGTAGCTTGGCAGGGGGCTTGGAGCCCCAGCATTTT; CDR3 protein: CASSSLAGGLEPQHF
clone size: -; J gene: TRBJ1-3; V gene: TRBV10-3; D gene: -; CDR3 DNA: TGTGCCATCAGTGAGTCGCTAAAAGCGCTCTCTGGAAACACCATATATTTT; CDR3 protein: CAISESLKALSGNTIYF
clone size: -; J gene: TRBJ1-1; V gene: TRBV27; D gene: -; CDR3 DNA: TGTGCCAGCATGGAGAGGGGGGGCACTGAAGCTTTCTTT; CDR3 protein: CASMERGGTEAFF
clone size: -; J gene: TRBJ1-1; V gene: TRBV5-1; D gene: TRBD1; CDR3 DNA: TGCGCCAGCAGCGCGCCCGGGACAGGGGGCACTGAAGCTTTCTTT; CDR3 protein: CASSAPGTGGTEAFF
clone size: -; J gene: TRBJ1-2; V gene: TRBV6-5; D gene: -; CDR3 DNA: TGTGCCAGCAGGCCCGAGGGTGGCTACACCTTC; CDR3 protein: CASRPEGGYTF
clone size: once; J gene: TRBJ2-7; V gene: TRBV5-1; D gene: TRBD1; CDR3 DNA: TGCGCCAGCAGCTTGAGGGACAGGGGCGAGCAGTACTTC; CDR3 protein: CASSLRDRGEQYF
clone size: once; J gene: TRBJ2-7; V gene: TRBV5-1; D gene: TRBD2; CDR3 DNA: TGCGCCAGTAGCTTCGGAGCGGGGCCTTCCTACGAGCAGTACTTC; CDR3 protein: CASSFGAGPSYEQYF
clone size: -; J gene: TRBJ1-4; V gene: TRBV2; D gene: -; CDR3 DNA: TGTGCCAGCAGCCGTTTATCTACCCTCAATGAAAAACTGTTTTTT; CDR3 protein: CASSRLSTLNEKLFF
clone size: -; J gene: TRBJ1-1; V gene: TRBV5-4; D gene: -; CDR3 DNA: TGTGCCAGCAGTTACGGACCGCGGGACACTGAAGCTTTCTTT; CDR3 protein: CASSYGPRDTEAFF
clone size: -; J gene: TRBJ1-5; V gene: TRBV2; D gene: TRBD1; CDR3 DNA: TGTGCCAGCAGGGACAGGGGTAATCAGCCCCAGCATTTT; CDR3 protein: CASRDRGNQPQHF